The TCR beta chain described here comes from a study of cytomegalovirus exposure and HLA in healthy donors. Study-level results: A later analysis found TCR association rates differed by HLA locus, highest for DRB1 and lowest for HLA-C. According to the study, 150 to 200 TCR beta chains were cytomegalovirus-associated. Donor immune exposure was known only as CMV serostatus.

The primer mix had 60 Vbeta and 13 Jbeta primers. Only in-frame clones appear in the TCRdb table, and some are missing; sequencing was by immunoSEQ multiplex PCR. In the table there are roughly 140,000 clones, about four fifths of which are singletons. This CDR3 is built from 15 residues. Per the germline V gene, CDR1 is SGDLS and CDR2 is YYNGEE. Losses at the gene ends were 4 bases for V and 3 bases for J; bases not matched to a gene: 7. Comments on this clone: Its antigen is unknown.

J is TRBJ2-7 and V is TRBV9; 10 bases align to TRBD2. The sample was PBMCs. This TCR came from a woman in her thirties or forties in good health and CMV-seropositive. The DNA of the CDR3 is TGTGCCAGCAGCCCCCTTCCTAGCGGGAGCTACGAGCAGTACTTC. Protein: CASSPLPSGSYEQYF.